These 19 T cell receptor beta chains came from one sample sequenced in a study of shared clonotypes between healthy human individuals (dated by TCRdb to the early 2020s). The library relied on the immunoSEQ multiplex PCR assay. In TCRdb, the immuneACCESS table is reduced to in-frame sequences with V and J assigned. These tables do not hold every clone; where another copy was compared, an unresolved V gene accounts for under half, and the others remain unexplained. In this sample the table shows some 2 million clones, roughly 94% of which occur a single time. Clones ranked in the top ten supply 0.13% of the sample. Material: naive CD4+ T cells sorted from blood. Per the publication, the cell subset or site label means: CD45RA+ positively selected. These receptors all come from a man between 18 and 35 years old in good health.

The chain links TRBV11-2 to TRBJ1-1; D unresolved. V was pared by 5 bases and J by 6 bases, with 10 bases between. The CDR3 extends over 12 amino acids. The germline gives CDR1 SGHAT, CDR2 FQNNGV. CDR3 residues: CASSPPVPEAFF. CDR3 sequence (DNA): TGTGCCAGCAGCCCCCCAGTCCCTGAAGCTTTCTTT.

The gene calls are TRBV11-2 and TRBJ2-5; D unclear. V dropped 5 bases and J dropped 2 bases, with 15 bases sitting between them. This CDR3 is 15 amino acids long. Germline V gene lookup returns CDR1 SGHAT and CDR2 FQNNGV. The CDR3 protein is CASSITIGAQETQYF. The CDR3 bases are TGTGCCAGCAGCATAACGATAGGCGCTCAAGAGACCCAGTACTTC.

This chain links TRBV11-2 with TRBJ1-5, with D tentatively TRBD1 (6 bases). The CDR3 totals 15 residues. Germline CDR1 and CDR2: SGHAT and FQNNGV. The V gene lost 9 bases and the J gene lost 4 bases, with 19 bases spanning the gap. The CDR3 sequence is CASSEDSPGNQPQHF. The DNA of the CDR3 is TGTGCCAGTAGCGAGGACAGCCCCGGGAATCAGCCCCAGCATTTT.

V is TRBV5-6 and J is TRBJ2-1; TRBD2 matches at 7 bases. With V trimmed by 0 bases and J by 8 bases, 8 bases remained unmatched. The CDR3 sequence is 15 residues long. CDR1 is SGHDT, CDR2 YYEEEE, per germline. The CDR3 DNA follows: TGTGCCAGCAGCTTGGCCTTGCGGGAGACGGATGAGCAGTTCTTC. This encodes CASSLALRETDEQFF.

The J gene is TRBJ2-7, the V gene TRBV28, with 9 bases that match TRBD1. The CDR3 is 15 amino acids. Unmatched junction bases numbered 6, after V lost 5 bases and J lost 1 base. Germline V gene data show CDR1 as MDHEN and CDR2 as SYDVKM. The CDR3 reads CASSPGTGFSYEQYF. CDR3 DNA sequence: TGTGCCAGCAGTCCCGGGACAGGGTTTTCCTACGAGCAGTACTTC.

The chain carries TRBV5-5 and TRBJ1-5; D is ambiguous. The CDR3 extends over 17 amino acids. Trimming stripped 4 bases from V and 0 bases from J, with 17 bases between. Per the germline V gene, CDR1 is SGHKS and CDR2 is YYEKEE (reference sequence). CDR3 in DNA: TGTGCCAGCAGCCTCATCGCTACGGTTGATAGCAATCAGCCCCAGCATTTT. Translated: CASSLIATVDSNQPQHF.

This sequence joins TRBV27 and TRBJ2-7; no clear D. The CDR3 spans 14 residues. Trimming stripped 7 bases from V and 0 bases from J, with 13 bases between. The germline V gene has CDR1 MNHEY and CDR2 SMNVEV (reference sequence). CDR3 nucleotides: TGTGCCAGCACCACGGTTCCGAGCTCCTACGAGCAGTACTTC. Its translation is CASTTVPSSYEQYF.

This clone has only one observation. This chain links TRBV5-4 with TRBJ2-2; D is unresolved. Germline V gene sequence: CDR1 SGHNT, CDR2 YYREEE (reference sequence). The V and J ends lost 1 base and 0 bases respectively, with 7 bases between them. This CDR3 region has 15 residues. Here the CDR3 reads CASSLSSSNTGELFF. CDR3 DNA sequence: TGTGCCAGCAGCTTGTCCAGTTCGAACACCGGGGAGCTGTTTTTT.

Worth noting for this clone: Other DNA sequences in this specimen translate into the identical CDR3. This rearrangement joins TRBV28 to TRBJ1-2; the D gene is possibly TRBD1 (5 bases). Trimming took off 6 bases at V and 3 bases at J, with 8 bases between the two ends. CDR3 size: 12 residues. CDR1 is MDHEN and CDR2 is SYDVKM in the germline V gene. CDR3 DNA: TGTGCCAGCAGGGGGGGATACTATGGCTACACCTTC. Translation gives CASRGGYYGYTF.

Regarding this clone: This same CDR3 is encoded by further DNA sequences in the sample. This sequence joins TRBV2 and TRBJ2-5, with D hard to call. The V gene's germline CDR1 is SNHLY and CDR2 FYNNEI. V gave up 7 bases and J gave up 2 bases, with 8 bases separating them. This CDR3 comprises 12 residues. The CDR3 loop reads CASKAAQETQYF. The CDR3 DNA sequence: TGTGCCAGCAAGGCGGCGCAAGAGACCCAGTACTTC.

This chain connects TRBV2 to TRBJ1-2, with D uncertain. V lost 5 bases and J lost 0, with 10 bases in between. Germline CDR1 is SNHLY and CDR2 is FYNNEI. The CDR3 has 14 residues. CDR3 loop: CASSPQTSNYGYTF. Here the CDR3 DNA reads TGTGCCAGCAGTCCACAGACTTCTAACTATGGCTACACCTTC.

The gene calls are TRBV11-2 and TRBJ2-3, with 7 bases identical to TRBD1. The CDR3 runs to 17 residues. Trimming cost V 1 base and J 0 bases; bases outside gene matches: 7. CDR1 and CDR2 (germline): SGHAT, FQNNGV. As DNA, the CDR3 is TGTGCCAGCAGCTTAGTAGACGGGACAGTAAGCACAGATACGCAGTATTTT. Its translation is CASSLVDGTVSTDTQYF.

The chain joins TRBV7-9 to TRBJ1-2, with D hard to call. CDR1 is SEHNR, CDR2 FQNEAQ, per germline (reference sequence). V gave up 5 bases and J gave up 7 bases, with 14 bases separating them. The CDR3 consists of 13 residues. For the CDR3, the DNA is TGTGCCAGCAGCCCAGAGACGCCGGTTGGCTACACCTTC. Its translation is CASSPETPVGYTF.

The V and J genes are TRBV10-1 and TRBJ2-3, with 8 bases fitting TRBD2. The V and J ends lost 0 bases and 5 bases, in that order; junction bases with no gene match: 4. This CDR3 has 15 amino acids. Germline V gene data show CDR1 as WNHNN and CDR2 as SYGVQD (reference sequence). CDR3 sequence reads: CASSESAGVKDTQYF. The CDR3 DNA follows: TGCGCCAGCAGTGAGTCAGCGGGAGTGAAAGATACGCAGTATTTT.

There are a few counts of this clone. The chain carries TRBV9 and TRBJ2-2; D gene unclear. The CDR3 runs 13 residues. In germline, CDR1 is SGDLS, CDR2 YYNGEE. V shed 0 bases and J shed 4 bases, with 4 bases lying between them. DNA of the CDR3: TGTGCCAGCAGCGTAGACTTCACCGGGGAGCTGTTTTTT. Encoded protein: CASSVDFTGELFF.

The sample holds one count of this clone. Possible read error: a much larger clone is one base away. The CDR3 reads CASPPRAEATNTGELFF. For the CDR3, the DNA is TGTGCCAGCCCACCTCGGGCGGAGGCTACGAACACCGGGGAGCTGTTTTTT. The chain has TRBV18 and TRBJ2-2; maybe TRBD2 (5 bases). Germline-derived CDR1 and CDR2 are KGHSH and LQKENI. The CDR3 extends over 17 amino acids.

The chain has TRBV12-1 and TRBJ1-2. TRBV12-1 is labeled a pseudogene. The CDR3 has 14 residues. CDR3 in amino acids: CASSIRLPNYGYTF. Here the CDR3 DNA reads TGTGCCAGCAGCATTCGACTGCCGAACTATGGCTACACCTTC.

This chain connects TRBV5-4 to TRBJ2-5, with D maybe TRBD2 (5 bases). Trimming stripped 3 bases from V and 5 bases from J, with 17 bases between. Germline loops: CDR1 SGHNT, CDR2 YYREEE (reference sequence). CDR3 length: 15 residues. This CDR3 is CASSSTQTNLETQYF. CDR3 DNA sequence: TGTGCCAGCAGCTCCACCCAGACTAATTTGGAGACCCAGTACTTC.

CDR3 sequence: CASSFRRAGETQYF. CDR3 bases: TGCGCCAGCAGCTTCAGAAGGGCCGGGGAGACCCAGTACTTC. The chain carries TRBV5-1 and TRBJ2-5; D gene ambiguous. The CDR3 extends over 14 amino acids. V lost 2 bases and J 5 bases, leaving 13 bases between the germline ends. Germline CDR1 is SGHRS and CDR2 is YFSETQ.